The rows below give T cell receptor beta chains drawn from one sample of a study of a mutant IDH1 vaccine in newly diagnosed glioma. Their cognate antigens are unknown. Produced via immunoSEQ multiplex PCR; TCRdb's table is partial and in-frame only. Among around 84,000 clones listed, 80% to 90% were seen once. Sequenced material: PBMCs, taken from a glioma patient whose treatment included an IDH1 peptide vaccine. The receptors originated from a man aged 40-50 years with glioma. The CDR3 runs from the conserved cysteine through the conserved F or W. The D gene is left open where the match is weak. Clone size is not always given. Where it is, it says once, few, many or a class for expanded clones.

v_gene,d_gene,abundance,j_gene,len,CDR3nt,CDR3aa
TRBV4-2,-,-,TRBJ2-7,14,TGTGCCAGCAGCCAAGTTCAGGGGGGAGGGGAGCAGTACTTC,CASSQVQGGGEQYF
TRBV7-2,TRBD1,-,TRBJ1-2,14,TGTGCCAGCAGCGCTCCCGGACAGGCCCGGGGCTACACCTTC,CASSAPGQARGYTF
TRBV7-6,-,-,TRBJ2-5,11,TGTGCCAGCAGCTCAGGAGGTGCCCAGTACTTC,CASSSGGAQYF
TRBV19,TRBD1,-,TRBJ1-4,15,TGTGCCAGTAGGCTTGACAGGGGCCCAAATGAAAAACTGTTTTTT,CASRLDRGPNEKLFF
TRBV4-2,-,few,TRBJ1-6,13,TGTGCCAGCAGCCAGGGGCAGGATTCACCCCTCCACTTT,CASSQGQDSPLHF
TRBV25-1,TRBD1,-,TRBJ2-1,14,TGTGCCAGCCGCACAGGGGGCGGCCACAATGAGCAGTTCTTC,CASRTGGGHNEQFF
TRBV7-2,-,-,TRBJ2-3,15,TGTGCCAGCAGCTCGGGGGGCAGGTTCACAGATACGCAGTATTTT,CASSSGGRFTDTQYF
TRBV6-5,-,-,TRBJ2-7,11,TGTGCCAGCGCGACCCCAGCGCGGCAGTACTTC,CASATPARQYF
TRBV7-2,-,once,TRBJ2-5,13,TGTGCCAGCAGCTTACCAGAGAAAGAGACCCAGTACTTC,CASSLPEKETQYF
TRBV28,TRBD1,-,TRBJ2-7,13,TGTGCCAGCAGTTGGGACAGTTCCTACGAGCAGTACTTC,CASSWDSSYEQYF
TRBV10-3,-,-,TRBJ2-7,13,TGTGCCATCAGTGACGAGGGTCGGGACGAGCAGTACTTC,CAISDEGRDEQYF
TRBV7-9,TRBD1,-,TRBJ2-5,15,TGTGCCAGCAGCTGGGGACAGGCCTACCAAGAGACCCAGTACTTC,CASSWGQAYQETQYF
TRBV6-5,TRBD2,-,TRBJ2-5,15,TGTGCCAGCAGTCCACTCCTGGGGGGGAGTCGGCCCCAGTACTTC,CASSPLLGGSRPQYF
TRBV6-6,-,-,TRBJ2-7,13,TGTGCCAGCACCCCAGGGCCCTCCTACGAGCAGTACTTC,CASTPGPSYEQYF
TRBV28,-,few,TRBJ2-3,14,TGTGCCACTCGACCGGACGGAAGCACAGATACGCAGTATTTT,CATRPDGSTDTQYF
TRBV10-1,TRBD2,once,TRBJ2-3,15,TGCGCCAGCAGTGAGTCAGCGGGGAGGACAGATACGCAGTATTTT,CASSESAGRTDTQYF
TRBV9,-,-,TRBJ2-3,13,TGTGCCAGCAGGCCTAGCGGCACAGATACGCAGTATTTT,CASRPSGTDTQYF
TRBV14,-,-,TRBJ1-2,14,TGTGCCAGCAGCCAAGATTACGGCCCCTATGGCTACACCTTC,CASSQDYGPYGYTF
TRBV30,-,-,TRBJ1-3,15,TGTGCCTGGAGAGGATCGGGGAAAGCGGGAAACACCATATATTTT,CAWRGSGKAGNTIYF
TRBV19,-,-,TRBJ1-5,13,TGTGCCAGTAGCCCGAATATGGATCAGCCCCAGCATTTT,CASSPNMDQPQHF
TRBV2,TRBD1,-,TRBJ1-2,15,TGTGCCAGCAGGGAACGGGACAGACTTTCCTATGGCTACACCTTC,CASRERDRLSYGYTF
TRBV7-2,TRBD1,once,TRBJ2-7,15,TGTGCCAGCAGCTTAGGGGGACAAGGGGGCCGCGAGCAGTACTTC,CASSLGGQGGREQYF
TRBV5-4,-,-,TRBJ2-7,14,TGTGCCAGCAGCGGCCGAGGGCAGGGCTACGAGCAGTACTTC,CASSGRGQGYEQYF
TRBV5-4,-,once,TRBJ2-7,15,TGTGCCAGCAGCTTTGGTTTAGGGGAGGCCTACGAGCAGTACTTC,CASSFGLGEAYEQYF
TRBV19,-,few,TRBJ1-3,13,TGTGCCAGTAGTATCCTGCAGGGAAACACCATATATTTT,CASSILQGNTIYF
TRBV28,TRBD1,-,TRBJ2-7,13,TGTGCCAGCAGTTGGGACAGGGGTCACGAGCAGTACTTC,CASSWDRGHEQYF
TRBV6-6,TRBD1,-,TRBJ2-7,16,TGTGCCAGCAGTTACTCGCGCACAGGGGCTAGGTACGAGCAGTACTTC,CASSYSRTGARYEQYF
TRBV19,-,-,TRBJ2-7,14,TGTGCCAGTAGTCAGGTGGGGAGCTCCTACGAGCAGTACTTC,CASSQVGSSYEQYF
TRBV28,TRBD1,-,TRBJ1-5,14,TGTGCCAGCAGTATAGGGACAGCTATCAGGCCCCAGCATTTT,CASSIGTAIRPQHF
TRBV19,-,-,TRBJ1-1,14,TGTGCCAGTAGTCTGACAGAAGTGAACACTGAAGCTTTCTTT,CASSLTEVNTEAFF
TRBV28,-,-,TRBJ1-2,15,TGTGCCAGCAGAGATGACCGGGGAAGATTTATAGGCTACACCTTC,CASRDDRGRFIGYTF
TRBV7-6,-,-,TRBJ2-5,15,TGTGCCAGCACCCTAAATGGGGTGGGCCAAGAGACCCAGTACTTC,CASTLNGVGQETQYF
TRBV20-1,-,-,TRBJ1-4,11,TGCAGTGCTAGAGAAAGGGAGGTTCTGTTTTTT,CSAREREVLFF
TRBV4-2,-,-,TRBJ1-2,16,TGTGCCAGCAGCCCTTACGAGCAGGGAATTAACTATGGCTACACCTTC,CASSPYEQGINYGYTF
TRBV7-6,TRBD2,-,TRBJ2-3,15,TGTGCCAGCAGCTTAGTTAGCGGGGGGTCAGATACGCAGTATTTT,CASSLVSGGSDTQYF
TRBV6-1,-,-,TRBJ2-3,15,TGTGCCAGCAGTCTACGACGGCTAAGCACAGATACGCAGTATTTT,CASSLRRLSTDTQYF